The T cell receptor (beta chain) under discussion was sequenced for a study of CD8 T cells in Susac syndrome. This clonotype was seen once. The V segment lost 2 bases and the J segment 5 bases; nucleotides outside the gene matches: 1. CDR1 and CDR2 (germline): SGDLS, YYNGEE. The CDR3 sequence is 15 residues long. The RNA input was about 0.45 to 1 ug, and it was reverse transcribed with random hexamers. In TCRdb, the immunoSEQ multiplex PCR reads were re-called with MiXCR into one record per CDR3 protein. The sample has a few hundred thousand distinct CDR3 sequences, roughly 96% seen once. Specimen: CD4+ T cells from PBMCs. The receptor's source is a human donor with multiple sclerosis. The chain recombines TRBV9 with TRBJ2-1; TRBD2 matches at 13 bases. The CDR3 protein is CASSVTSGRHNEQFF. In DNA, the CDR3 is TGTGCCAGCAGCGTGACTAGCGGGAGGCACAATGAGCAGTTCTTC.